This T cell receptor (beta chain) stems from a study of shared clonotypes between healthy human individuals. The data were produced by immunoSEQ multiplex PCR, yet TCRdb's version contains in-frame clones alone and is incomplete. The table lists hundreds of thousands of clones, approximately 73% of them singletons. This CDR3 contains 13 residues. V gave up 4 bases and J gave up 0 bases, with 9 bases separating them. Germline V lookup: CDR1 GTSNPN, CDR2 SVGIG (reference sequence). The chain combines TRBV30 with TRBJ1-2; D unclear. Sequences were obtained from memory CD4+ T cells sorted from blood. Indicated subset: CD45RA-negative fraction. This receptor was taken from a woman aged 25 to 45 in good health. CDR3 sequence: CAWNRLANYGYTF. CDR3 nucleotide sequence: TGTGCCTGGAATCGGTTAGCTAACTATGGCTACACCTTC.